Below, 17 T cell receptor beta chains from the same sample are listed, as sequenced in a study of a mutant IDH1 vaccine in newly diagnosed glioma. Time point defined: week 23, last vaccination. The study gave 300 ug of mutant IDH1 20-mer peptide per vaccine dose, with topical imiquimod. Profiled with immunoSEQ multiplex PCR; TCRdb holds only in-frame clones, not every one. The repertoire consists of 25,000 to 30,000 clones, with about four fifths occurring once and the leading ten covering about 15%. No antigen has been identified for these receptors. Sequencing was performed on PBMCs, taken from a glioma patient whose treatment included an IDH1 peptide vaccine. Every receptor here comes from a woman in her twenties or thirties with glioma.

This chain links TRBV7-9 with TRBJ2-5; TRBD1 or TRBD2 may be the D gene (5 bases each). Germline V lookup: CDR1 SEHNR, CDR2 FQNEAQ (reference sequence). V dropped 5 bases and J dropped 4 bases, with 14 bases sitting between them. This CDR3 is 14 amino acids long. The CDR3 DNA reads as TGTGCCAGCAGCCCATTACGGGGCCTAGAGACCCAGTACTTC. This codes for CASSPLRGLETQYF.

The chain is built from TRBV6-1 and TRBJ2-7; D is uncertain. Trimming stripped 0 bases from V and 6 bases from J, with 9 bases between. The CDR3 is 13 amino acids. Germline V gene lookup returns CDR1 MNHNS and CDR2 SASEGT. In nucleotides, the CDR3 is TGTGCCAGCAGTGAAGCTGAGTGGCGCGAGCAGTACTTC. This encodes CASSEAEWREQYF.

The sample holds one count of this clone. The chain recombines TRBV27 with TRBJ1-5; perhaps TRBD1 as D (6 bases). Germline values: CDR1 MNHEY, CDR2 SMNVEV (reference sequence). The V end lost 4 bases, the J end lost 2 bases, and 6 bases lay between the germline ends. The CDR3 contains 13 residues. CDR3 coding DNA: TGTGCCAGCAGTTGGACAGGCAATCAGCCCCAGCATTTT. Translation: CASSWTGNQPQHF.

This rearrangement joins TRBV9 to TRBJ1-4; D remains unclear. Germline CDR1 is SGDLS and CDR2 is YYNGEE. The CDR3 consists of 13 residues. Trimming cost V 3 bases and J 4 bases, with 7 bases left between them. The CDR3 nucleotides are TGTGCCAGCAGCGGAGTTAGTAATGAAAAACTGTTTTTT. This translates into CASSGVSNEKLFF. Full variable domain (rest looked up from reference TRBV9 and TRBJ1-4): DSGVTQTPKHLITATGQRVTLRCSPRSGDLSVYWYQQSLDQGLQFLIQYYNGEERAKGNILERFSAQQFPDLHSELNLSSLELGDSALYFCASSGVSNEKLFFGSGTQLSVL.

This clone came up once. The chain couples TRBV12-5 to TRBJ1-5, with D maybe TRBD1 (6 bases). V lost 5 bases to trimming and J lost 2 bases, with 19 bases between them. Germline loops: CDR1 LGHNT, CDR2 FRNRAP. CDR3 length: 17 residues. In DNA, the CDR3 is TGTGCTAGTGGTAGTTGGGGGGGCGCATCAGGCAATCAGCCCCAGCATTTT. Translated: CASGSWGGASGNQPQHF.

This chain joins TRBV5-4 and TRBJ2-1, with 10 nucleotides matching TRBD1. Trimming removed 7 bases from V and 3 bases from J; junction bases left unmatched: 10. Germline V lookup: CDR1 SGHNT, CDR2 YYREEE (reference sequence). The CDR3 length is 16 residues. The CDR3 nucleotides are TGTGCCAGCTCCCTACCGGGACAGGGGTTCTACAATGAGCAGTTCTTC. Protein: CASSLPGQGFYNEQFF.

This chain links TRBV12-5 with TRBJ1-5; 7 bases fit TRBD1. This CDR3 has 14 residues. After removal of 6 bases from V and 3 bases from J, the junction contained 5 bases not matched to a gene. Germline loops: CDR1 LGHNT, CDR2 FRNRAP. This CDR3 reads CASGGGQVNQPQHF. The CDR3 nucleotides are TGTGCTAGTGGGGGCGGACAGGTCAATCAGCCCCAGCATTTT.

The chain carries TRBV9 and TRBJ1-5; the D is unclear. The CDR3 runs to 15 residues. Germline V gene sequence: CDR1 SGDLS, CDR2 YYNGEE. Trimming shortened V by 0 bases and J by 0 bases, and 7 bases separated the two germline ends. In nucleotides, the CDR3 is TGTGCCAGCAGCGTAGACGCGTATAGCAATCAGCCCCAGCATTTT. Its protein is CASSVDAYSNQPQHF.

The J gene is TRBJ2-4, the V gene TRBV4-2; tentative D call: TRBD1 (5 bases). Germline V gene sequence: CDR1 LGHNA, CDR2 YNFKEQ. This CDR3 is 15 amino acids long. V lost 0 bases to trimming and J lost 4 bases, with 10 bases between them. As DNA, the CDR3 is TGTGCCAGCAGCCAAGAAGCAGGGATAAAAAACATTCAGTACTTC. It specifies CASSQEAGIKNIQYF.

The chain couples TRBV20-1 to TRBJ2-1, with no clear D. V shed 3 bases and J shed 9 bases, with 9 bases lying between them. The CDR3 has 11 residues. CDR1 is DFQATT and CDR2 is SNEGSKA in the germline V gene (reference sequence). The CDR3 DNA sequence: TGCAGTGCTAGGGAGATCCGTGAGCAGTTCTTC. Translation: CSAREIREQFF.

This rearrangement joins TRBV5-1 to TRBJ1-4; D may be TRBD1 (6 bases). The V end was cut by 4 bases, the J end by 5 bases, with 12 bases between. This CDR3 spans 14 amino acids. Germline V gives CDR1 SGHRS, CDR2 YFSETQ. CDR3 region: CASSQDSRNEKLFF. DNA for the CDR3: TGCGCCAGCAGCCAGGACAGCCGAAATGAAAAACTGTTTTTT.

V is TRBV7-9 and J is TRBJ1-1; D not certain. This CDR3 is built from 14 residues. The V end lost 1 base, the J end lost 1 base, and 7 bases lay between the germline ends. Germline assignment: CDR1 SEHNR and CDR2 FQNEAQ (reference sequence). The CDR3 is CASSLETPNTEAFF. The CDR3, as DNA: TGTGCCAGCAGCTTAGAGACCCCGAACACTGAAGCTTTCTTT.

The J gene is TRBJ1-2, the V gene TRBV19, with D tentatively TRBD1 (5 bases). Germline assignment: CDR1 LNHDA and CDR2 SQIVND (reference sequence). This CDR3 comprises 14 residues. V was pared by 5 bases and J by 12 bases, with 22 bases between. CDR3 sequence (DNA): TGTGCCAGTAGTCCCCGTTCGGGGGAGCGCAGGGACACCTTC. Translating it yields CASSPRSGERRDTF.

CDR3: CASSLLGSSDTQYF. DNA of the CDR3: TGCGCCAGCAGCTTGTTAGGTAGTTCAGATACGCAGTATTTT. The V call is TRBV5-1, the J call TRBJ2-3; D is ambiguous. CDR1 and CDR2 (germline): SGHRS, YFSETQ. V was shortened by 1 base and J by 4 bases, with 10 bases between the two germline ends. The CDR3 extends over 14 amino acids.

The table lists this clone with a count of one. The chain employs TRBV25-1 and TRBJ2-7; D is ambiguous. CDR1 is MGHDK and CDR2 is SYGVNS in the germline V gene. The ends were cut back, 2 bases at V and 3 bases at J, with 11 bases in the middle. The CDR3 contains 14 residues. The CDR3 DNA reads TGTGCCAGCAGTGAACCCGGACGGAGCTACGAGCAGTACTTC. It yields the protein CASSEPGRSYEQYF.

CDR3 protein: CASSLDGPQETQYF. The CDR3 DNA reads TGTGCCAGCAGTTTGGACGGCCCTCAAGAGACCCAGTACTTC. This rearrangement joins TRBV28 to TRBJ2-5; D is uncertain. V was pared by 3 bases and J by 2 bases, with 10 bases between. This CDR3 is 14 amino acids long. Germline-derived CDR1 and CDR2 are MDHEN and SYDVKM.

CDR3 residues: CASSESMGIKETQYF. CDR3 DNA: TGCGCCAGCAGTGAGTCCATGGGGATAAAGGAGACCCAGTACTTC. This rearrangement joins TRBV10-1 to TRBJ2-5; D call uncertain. V shed 0 bases and J shed 5 bases, with 13 bases lying between them. CDR1 and CDR2 from the germline V gene are WNHNN and SYGVQD (reference sequence). This CDR3 has 15 residues.